Listed below are T cell receptor beta chains from one sample, sequenced in a study of blood T cell repertoires in COVID-19. Sequencing used immunoSEQ multiplex PCR; TCRdb keeps in-frame clones, though not all of them. This table holds over 150,000 clones, roughly 80% found once. The specimen was peripheral blood. These receptors all come from a woman in her 70s with COVID-19, enrolled during active disease. Each CDR3 is given with its conserved first and last residue. The D gene is left open where the match is weak. Clone size is stated in some rows and not others, as once, few, many or a class when expanded.

clone_size	j_call	v_call	d_call	cdr3_aa	cdr3_nt
NA	TRBJ2-2	TRBV3-1/TRBV3-2	TRBD2	CASSLGTSGSYGELFF	TGTGCCAGCAGCCTCGGGACTAGCGGGAGCTACGGGGAGCTGTTTTTT
few	TRBJ2-1	TRBV7-8	TRBD2	CASSVGLAGLYEQFF	TGTGCCAGCAGCGTGGGACTAGCGGGATTATATGAGCAGTTCTTC
NA	TRBJ1-6	TRBV27	TRBD1	CASSSPDRSNSPLHF	TGTGCCAGCAGTTCCCCGGACAGGTCGAATTCACCCCTCCACTTT
NA	TRBJ2-7	TRBV14	TRBD2	CASSRNSGTSGSVQYF	TGTGCCAGCAGCAGAAACTCCGGGACTAGCGGGAGCGTGCAGTACTTC
NA	TRBJ2-2	TRBV7-9	NA	CASSPTTGAGELFF	TGTGCCAGCAGCCCCACTACCGGGGCCGGGGAGCTGTTTTTT
NA	TRBJ2-1	TRBV3-1/TRBV3-2	NA	CASSPPGLASYNEQFF	TGTGCCAGCAGCCCCCCTGGGCTAGCGTCCTACAATGAGCAGTTCTTC
NA	TRBJ2-5	TRBV24-1	TRBD1	CATSETGTGGQETQYF	TGTGCCACCAGTGAGACCGGGACAGGGGGCCAAGAGACCCAGTACTTC
NA	TRBJ2-7	TRBV12-3/TRBV12-4	NA	CASSLGWKYEQYF	TGTGCCAGCAGTTTGGGCTGGAAATACGAGCAGTACTTC
NA	TRBJ2-7	TRBV30	TRBD2	CALRAGGPYEQYF	TGTGCCTTAAGAGCGGGAGGGCCCTACGAGCAGTACTTC
NA	TRBJ2-1	TRBV4-3	TRBD2	CASSQGSGRAYNEQFF	TGCGCCAGCAGCCAAGGGAGCGGGAGGGCCTACAATGAGCAGTTCTTC
NA	TRBJ2-3	TRBV30	TRBD1	CAWSLGQGAGDTQYF	TGTGCCTGGAGTCTAGGACAGGGGGCCGGAGATACGCAGTATTTT
NA	TRBJ2-1	TRBV24-1	TRBD2	CATSDSRRGLAGFYNEQFF	TGTGCCACCAGTGATTCCCGCCGGGGGCTAGCGGGGTTCTACAATGAGCAGTTCTTC
once	TRBJ2-3	TRBV20-1	NA	CAQSSTDTQYF	TGCGCCCAAAGCAGCACAGATACGCAGTATTTT
once	TRBJ2-1	TRBV7-3	NA	CASSSPGLAKNEQFF	TGTGCCAGCAGCTCCCCCGGACTTGCTAAGAATGAGCAGTTCTTC
NA	TRBJ1-6	TRBV28	TRBD1	CASSKGGQLNSPLHF	TGTGCCAGCAGTAAAGGGGGACAGCTTAATTCACCCCTCCACTTT
once	TRBJ2-2	TRBV2	TRBD1	CASRRQGRNTGELFF	TGTGCCAGCAGGAGACAGGGTCGGAACACCGGGGAGCTGTTTTTT
NA	TRBJ1-4	TRBV7-2	TRBD1	CASSFTGTGKGEKLFF	TGTGCCAGCAGCTTTACGGGGACAGGGAAGGGGGAAAAACTGTTTTTT
NA	TRBJ2-7	TRBV10-3	NA	CAISESFPRGMSEQYF	TGTGCCATCAGTGAGTCGTTTCCAAGGGGCATGAGCGAGCAGTACTTC
NA	TRBJ2-1	TRBV11-2	TRBD2	CASSFLLTSGSEEQFF	TGTGCCAGCAGCTTTCTTTTGACTAGCGGGAGTGAAGAGCAGTTCTTC
NA	TRBJ2-2	TRBV19	NA	CATFPRGDTGELFF	TGTGCCACCTTCCCCAGGGGAGACACCGGGGAGCTGTTTTTT
NA	TRBJ1-1	TRBV12-3/TRBV12-4	NA	CASSLNTYTEAFF	TGTGCCAGCAGTTTAAACACATACACTGAAGCTTTCTTT
few	TRBJ2-1	TRBV2	TRBD1	CASSTGAGKQFF	TGTGCCAGCAGCACAGGGGCCGGTAAGCAGTTCTTC
NA	TRBJ1-4	TRBV19	NA	CASSSVMEELFF	TGTGCCAGTAGTTCCGTTATGGAGGAACTGTTTTTT
NA	TRBJ2-5	TRBV24-1	NA	CATSDGSGGTETQYF	TGTGCCACCAGTGATGGGTCAGGGGGGACGGAGACCCAGTACTTC
NA	TRBJ1-2	TRBV19	TRBD1	CASTPTPGTGSRYGYTF	TGTGCCAGTACTCCGACACCCGGGACAGGGTCTCGCTATGGCTACACCTTC
NA	TRBJ1-1	TRBV7-9	TRBD1	CASTGQVWAEAFF	TGTGCCAGCACCGGACAGGTTTGGGCTGAAGCTTTCTTT
NA	TRBJ1-1	TRBV4-1	NA	CASTSKSENTEAFF	TGCGCCAGCACCTCCAAGTCAGAAAACACTGAAGCTTTCTTT
many	TRBJ2-1	TRBV19	NA	CASSISGPYNEQFF	TGTGCCAGTAGTATAAGCGGGCCGTACAATGAGCAGTTCTTC
NA	TRBJ1-1	TRBV2	NA	CASSLESRNTEAFF	TGTGCCAGCAGTCTAGAGTCTAGGAACACTGAAGCTTTCTTT
NA	TRBJ2-1	TRBV4-3	TRBD2	CASSQDSGTSGGNEQFF	TGCGCCAGCAGCCAAGACTCCGGGACTAGCGGGGGCAATGAGCAGTTCTTC
NA	TRBJ1-1	TRBV5-4	NA	CASRQDRASNTEAFF	TGTGCCAGCAGACAGGACCGGGCCTCTAACACTGAAGCTTTCTTT
NA	TRBJ2-6	TRBV2	NA	CASSASGGANVLTF	TGTGCCAGCAGCGCCAGCGGCGGGGCCAACGTCCTGACTTTC
NA	TRBJ2-1	TRBV27	NA	CASSSYSGLSSYNEQFF	TGTGCCAGCAGTTCTTATAGCGGCCTGAGCTCCTACAATGAGCAGTTCTTC
NA	TRBJ2-1	TRBV29-1	NA	CSVRPGGVQFF	TGCAGCGTTCGACCCGGGGGAGTCCAGTTCTTC
NA	TRBJ1-2	TRBV18	TRBD1	CASSDSGQGAGGYTF	TGTGCCAGCTCAGACTCCGGACAGGGGGCAGGGGGCTACACCTTC
NA	TRBJ2-7	TRBV4-3	NA	CASSQVWGGLAYEQYF	TGCGCCAGCAGCCAAGTCTGGGGAGGCCTCGCCTACGAGCAGTACTTC
NA	TRBJ1-1	TRBV15	NA	CATSLTRQDNTEAFF	TGTGCCACCAGCCTGACGCGACAGGATAACACTGAAGCTTTCTTT
NA	TRBJ2-3	TRBV4-3	NA	CASSQEAGKIDTQYF	TGCGCCAGCAGCCAAGAGGCGGGAAAGATAGATACGCAGTATTTT
once	TRBJ2-1	TRBV4-1	NA	CASSQATLSYNEQFF	TGCGCCAGCAGCCAAGCGACTTTGTCCTACAATGAGCAGTTCTTC
NA	TRBJ1-2	TRBV5-4	NA	CASSLDREGAYTF	TGTGCCAGCAGCTTGGATCGGGAAGGTGCCTACACCTTC
NA	TRBJ2-7	TRBV6-6	TRBD1	CASRPQGSEQYF	TGTGCCAGCAGGCCACAGGGGTCTGAGCAGTACTTC
NA	TRBJ2-3	TRBV11-2	TRBD2	CASSLEGGRRDTQYF	TGTGCCAGCAGCTTAGAGGGCGGGAGAAGAGATACGCAGTATTTT
few	TRBJ1-5	TRBV3-1/TRBV3-2	NA	CASSASSSNQPQHF	TGTGCCAGCTCCGCGAGTTCCAGCAATCAGCCCCAGCATTTT
NA	TRBJ2-2	TRBV24-1	TRBD1	CATSDLGTGTGTGELFF	TGTGCCACCAGTGATTTGGGGACCGGGACAGGGACCGGGGAGCTGTTTTTT
few	TRBJ1-5	TRBV11-2	NA	CASSLAGGGGNQPQHF	TGTGCCAGCAGCTTAGCCGGTGGGGGGGGCAATCAGCCCCAGCATTTT
NA	TRBJ2-1	TRBV7-9	NA	CASSVVVYEQFF	TGTGCCAGCAGCGTAGTCGTCTATGAGCAGTTCTTC
NA	TRBJ2-7	TRBV5-6	NA	CASSLVGGEPYEQYF	TGTGCCAGCAGCTTGGTTGGCGGAGAACCGTACGAGCAGTACTTC
NA	TRBJ2-1	TRBV3-1/TRBV3-2	TRBD2	CASSQVIGLAGNNEQFF	TGTGCCAGCAGCCAAGTCATTGGACTAGCGGGGAACAATGAGCAGTTCTTC
NA	TRBJ2-3	TRBV5-1	NA	CASSLRQITDTQYF	TGCGCCAGCAGCCTGAGACAGATCACAGATACGCAGTATTTT
once	TRBJ1-1	TRBV5-1	NA	CASSSGQNTEAFF	TGCGCCAGCAGCTCCGGACAGAACACTGAAGCTTTCTTT
NA	TRBJ2-3	TRBV5-1	TRBD2	CASSRTSSTDTQYF	TGCGCCAGCAGCCGGACTAGCAGCACAGATACGCAGTATTTT